This T cell receptor (beta chain) originates from a study of T cell responses to AZD1222 COVID-19 vaccine. Sequenced by immunoSEQ multiplex PCR; TCRdb stores in-frame clones only, minus some. Counted here are approximately 75,000 clones, roughly 90% occurring once; the ten biggest clones make up 1.3% to 1.5%. This receptor was obtained from an adult who received the AZD1222 COVID-19 vaccine. The specimen was peripheral blood, collected 28 days after the second AZD1222 dose.

CDR3 sequence reads: CASSSAGLGTQYF. The CDR3 DNA is TGTGCCAGCAGCTCAGCGGGGCTAGGTACGCAGTATTTT. This chain links TRBV6-5 with TRBJ2-3; 7 nucleotides align to TRBD2. Germline values: CDR1 MNHEY, CDR2 SVGAGI. Trimming took 6 bases from V and 8 from J; bases not matched to a gene: 8. The CDR3 sequence is 13 residues long.